These 18 T cell receptor beta chains came from one sample sequenced in a study of T cell changes during pregnancy in multiple sclerosis (dated by TCRdb to between 2017 and 2020). The library was generated by the immunoSEQ multiplex PCR assay. The clones in this table, taken by TCRdb from immuneACCESS, are in-frame only. Not every clone is retained; where verified, under half of the shortfall comes from an unresolved V gene, and the cause of the rest is unknown. This sample lists more than 40,000 clones; over 90% were detected once. The ten largest account for around 6.7% of the sample. The sequencing here drew on CD8+ T cells from peripheral blood mononuclear cells, taken in the third trimester of pregnancy. These receptors came from a female donor with multiple sclerosis, enrolled in a pregnancy study.

The chain has TRBV5-6 and TRBJ2-3; D gene uncertain. CDR1 and CDR2 from the germline V gene are SGHDT and YYEEEE. This CDR3 has 13 amino acids. V dropped 5 bases and J dropped 2 bases, with 9 bases sitting between them. CDR3 DNA sequence: TGTGCCAGCAGAGACTCCAACACAGATACGCAGTATTTT. Its translation: CASRDSNTDTQYF.

The V call is TRBV30, the J call TRBJ1-2; 11 bases are a match to TRBD1. With 3 bases clipped from V and 3 bases from J, the junction kept 9 bases outside the gene matches. CDR1 is GTSNPN and CDR2 is SVGIG in the germline V gene (reference sequence). The CDR3 has 16 amino acids. DNA for the CDR3: TGTGCCTGGAGGGGACTTCGGACAGGGGGCGACTATGGCTACACCTTC. Protein sequence: CAWRGLRTGGDYGYTF. Using reference TRBV30 and TRBJ1-2 for the parts outside the CDR3, the full variable domain is SQTIHQWPATLVQPVGSPLSLECTVEGTSNPNLYWYRQAAGRGLQLLFYSVGIGQISSEVPQNLSASRPQDRQFILSSKKLLLSDSGFYLCAWRGLRTGGDYGYTFGSGTRLTVV.

The chain employs TRBV4-2 and TRBJ1-5, with D possibly TRBD1 on 6 matching bases. The CDR3 has 16 residues. Trimming took off 0 bases at V and 0 bases at J, with 9 bases between the two ends. The V gene's germline CDR1 is LGHNA and CDR2 YNFKEQ. CDR3 in DNA: TGTGCCAGCAGCCAAGAGGCAGGGGATAGCAATCAGCCCCAGCATTTT. It is translated as CASSQEAGDSNQPQHF.

The CDR3 DNA sequence: TGTGCCAGTTCAAGACTAGCGGGAAGTGAGACCCAGTACTTC. Translated, it gives CASSRLAGSETQYF. This sequence joins TRBV19 and TRBJ2-5; 11 nucleotides agree with TRBD2. The CDR3 is 14 amino acids. The V gene end was trimmed by 8 bases and the J gene end by 5 bases; junction bases not matched to a gene: 7. From germline, CDR1 is LNHDA and CDR2 SQIVND (reference sequence). Full variable domain (remainder filled in from reference TRBV19 and TRBJ2-5): DGGITQSPKYLFRKEGQNVTLSCEQNLNHDAMYWYRQDPGQGLRLIYYSQIVNDFQKGDIAEGYSVSREKKESFPLTVTSAQKNPTAFYLCASSRLAGSETQYFGPGTRLLVL.

V gene TRBV9 combines with J gene TRBJ2-1; 11 positions match TRBD2. Germline trimming cut 5 bases from V and 8 bases from J; bases unmatched to any gene: 9. This CDR3 region has 15 residues. CDR1 is SGDLS and CDR2 is YYNGEE in the germline V gene. CDR3 in DNA: TGTGCCAGCAGACCTAGCGGGAGGAATGTGGATGAGCAGTTCTTC. It specifies CASRPSGRNVDEQFF.

This chain uses TRBV7-9 with TRBJ2-7, with 13 bases aligning to TRBD2. CDR1 and CDR2 (germline): SEHNR, FQNEAQ (reference sequence). CDR3 length equals 15 residues. The ends lost 5 bases at V and 5 bases at J; junction bases unmatched: 6. The CDR3 DNA sequence: TGTGCCAGCAGCCCCCGGACTAGCGGGAGCCACGAGCAGTACTTC. Encoded protein: CASSPRTSGSHEQYF.

The rearrangement joins TRBV11-3 to TRBJ1-1; D not resolved. The CDR3 runs 13 residues. Trimming removed 5 bases from V and 6 bases from J, with 13 bases in between. Germline-derived CDR1 and CDR2 are SGHNT and YENEEA. CDR3 nucleotide sequence: TGTGCCAGCAGCCGAGGAGGTTTAGCTGAAGCTTTCTTT. Its translation is CASSRGGLAEAFF.

This rearrangement joins TRBV29-1 to TRBJ1-1; TRBD1 might be the D (5 bases). Germline V gene data show CDR1 as SQVTM and CDR2 as ANQGSEA. This CDR3 comprises 12 residues. V was clipped by 3 bases and J by 6 bases, with 11 bases between them. CDR3 coding DNA: TGCAGCGTTGAGGACACCCTACCTGAAGCTTTCTTT. This translates into CSVEDTLPEAFF.

The rearrangement links TRBV11-2 to TRBJ1-1; D is perhaps TRBD1 (6 bases). V shed 3 bases and J shed 2 bases, with 16 bases lying between them. CDR3 length equals 16 residues. The germline V gene has CDR1 SGHAT and CDR2 FQNNGV. CDR3 sequence: CASSFLTKGTNTEAFF. In DNA form, the CDR3 reads TGTGCCAGCAGCTTCTTGACGAAGGGGACAAACACTGAAGCTTTCTTT.

This sequence joins TRBV19 and TRBJ1-5; 8 nucleotides match TRBD1. Germline values: CDR1 LNHDA, CDR2 SQIVND (reference sequence). This CDR3 is 18 amino acids long. J lost 0 bases, V lost 4 bases, and 11 bases had no gene match. CDR3 DNA: TGTGCCAGTAGTACCCGGGACAGGAGCCTGTATAGCAATCAGCCCCAGCATTTT. Its protein is CASSTRDRSLYSNQPQHF. Together with reference TRBV19 and TRBJ1-5, the CDR3 gives the full variable domain: DGGITQSPKYLFRKEGQNVTLSCEQNLNHDAMYWYRQDPGQGLRLIYYSQIVNDFQKGDIAEGYSVSREKKESFPLTVTSAQKNPTAFYLCASSTRDRSLYSNQPQHFGDGTRLSIL.

The chain employs TRBV5-1 and TRBJ1-1, with D possibly TRBD1 on 6 matching bases. CDR1 is SGHRS and CDR2 is YFSETQ in the germline V gene. V was clipped by 3 bases and J by 7 bases, with 13 bases between them. The CDR3 is 13 amino acids. CDR3 in DNA: TGCGCCAGCAGCTCGGGACACCCCTTTGAAGCTTTCTTT. Residues: CASSSGHPFEAFF.

The chain couples TRBV28 to TRBJ1-5, with a weak D call TRBD1 (6 bases). Germline-derived CDR1 and CDR2 are MDHEN and SYDVKM. This CDR3 is built from 13 residues. Trimming stripped 5 bases from V and 7 bases from J, with 12 bases between. The chain's CDR3 is CASSLQGSQPQHF. DNA for the CDR3: TGTGCCAGCAGTCTACAGGGTTCCCAGCCCCAGCATTTT. Together with reference TRBV28 and TRBJ1-5, the CDR3 gives the full variable domain: DVKVTQSSRYLVKRTGEKVFLECVQDMDHENMFWYRQDPGLGLRLIYFSYDVKMKEKGDIPEGYSVSREKKERFSLILESASTNQTSMYLCASSLQGSQPQHFGDGTRLSIL.

The rearrangement uses TRBV2 and TRBJ1-1; TRBD1 matches at 9 bases. V was pared by 7 bases and J by 3 bases, with 6 bases of the junction left unmatched. The CDR3 loop spans 14 amino acids. In germline, CDR1 is SNHLY, CDR2 FYNNEI. Here the CDR3 DNA reads TGTGCCAGCATGGGCCGGGACAGGGACACTGAAGCTTTCTTT. Translation: CASMGRDRDTEAFF.

The rearrangement links TRBV4-2 to TRBJ2-1; D possibly corresponds to TRBD2 (5 bases). Germline loops: CDR1 LGHNA, CDR2 YNFKEQ. This CDR3 contains 16 residues. Trimming stripped 1 base from V and 0 bases from J, with 10 bases between. CDR3 residues: CASSQGDYSSYNEQFF. The CDR3 DNA reads TGTGCCAGCAGCCAAGGAGACTATTCCTCCTACAATGAGCAGTTCTTC.

This chain joins TRBV7-3 and TRBJ2-1, with TRBD2 matching over 9 bases. CDR3 length equals 15 residues. J lost 8 bases, V lost 5 bases, and 10 bases had no gene match. Germline assignment: CDR1 SGHTA and CDR2 FQGTGA. CDR3 coding DNA: TGTGCCAGCAGCCCGACGGGACTAGCAGCCGATGAGCAGTTCTTC. It codes for CASSPTGLAADEQFF.

The V and J genes are TRBV27 and TRBJ2-3; 11 bases fit TRBD1. Per germline, CDR1 MNHEY and CDR2 SMNVEV (reference sequence). Losses at the gene ends were 7 bases for V and 6 bases for J; bases not matched to a gene: 12. The CDR3 runs to 16 residues. The CDR3 DNA reads as TGTGCCAGCACCCCCCTCAGGGACAGGGGGTGGGATACGCAGTATTTT. This encodes CASTPLRDRGWDTQYF.

The chain joins TRBV10-3 to TRBJ1-5; D perhaps matches TRBD1 (5 bases). V was clipped by 0 bases and J by 6 bases, with 15 bases between them. Germline loops: CDR1 ENHRY, CDR2 SYGVKD. This CDR3 has 16 residues. The CDR3 DNA reads as TGTGCCATCAGTGAGTCGGGGTACGGGGGAGGTCAGCCCCAGCATTTT. Protein: CAISESGYGGGQPQHF.

The chain is built from TRBV6-5 and TRBJ2-7; 7 bases match TRBD1. This CDR3 contains 16 residues. Unmatched junction bases numbered 8, after V lost 0 bases and J lost 3 bases. Germline values: CDR1 MNHEY, CDR2 SVGAGI. The CDR3, as DNA: TGTGCCAGCAGTTACTCTTCCGGGACAGAAAGCTACGAGCAGTACTTC. Residues: CASSYSSGTESYEQYF.